This T cell receptor (beta chain) derives from a study of blood T cell repertoires in COVID-19. Study-wide context: Both acute and convalescent COVID-19 samples were obtained from the United States, Italy and Spain. PBMCs, B-cell-depleted T cells, or T cells were the source of the cDNA or gDNA that made up the material.

Method: immunoSEQ multiplex PCR; TCRdb's copy keeps in-frame clones and lacks some. The sample has around 15,000 clones; approximately 87% are singletons. After removal of 9 bases from V and 2 bases from J, the junction contained 12 bases not matched to a gene. The germline V gene encodes CDR1 KGHDR and CDR2 SFDVKD. The CDR3 totals 16 residues. Sequenced: peripheral blood. The sequence was collected from a man aged 40-49 years with active or convalescent COVID-19. The rearrangement uses TRBV24-1 and TRBJ1-5; 7 bases are shared with TRBD1. The CDR3 protein is CATQGGSSGGNQPQHF. The CDR3 DNA sequence: TGTGCCACCCAGGGGGGCTCCTCAGGGGGCAATCAGCCCCAGCATTTT.